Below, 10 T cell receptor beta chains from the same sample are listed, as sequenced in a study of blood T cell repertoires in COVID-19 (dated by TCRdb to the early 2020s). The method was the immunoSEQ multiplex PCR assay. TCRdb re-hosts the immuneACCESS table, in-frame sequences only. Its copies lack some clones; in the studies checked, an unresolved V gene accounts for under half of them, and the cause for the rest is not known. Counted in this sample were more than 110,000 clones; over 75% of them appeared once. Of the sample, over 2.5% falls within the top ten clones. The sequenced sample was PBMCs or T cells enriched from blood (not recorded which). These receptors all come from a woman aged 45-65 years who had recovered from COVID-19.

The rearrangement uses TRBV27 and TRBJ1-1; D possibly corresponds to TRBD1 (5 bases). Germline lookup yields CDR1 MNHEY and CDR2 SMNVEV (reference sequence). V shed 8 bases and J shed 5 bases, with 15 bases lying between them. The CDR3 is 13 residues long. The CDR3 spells CASWGVTLTEAFF. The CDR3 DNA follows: TGTGCCAGCTGGGGGGTAACTTTAACTGAAGCTTTCTTT.

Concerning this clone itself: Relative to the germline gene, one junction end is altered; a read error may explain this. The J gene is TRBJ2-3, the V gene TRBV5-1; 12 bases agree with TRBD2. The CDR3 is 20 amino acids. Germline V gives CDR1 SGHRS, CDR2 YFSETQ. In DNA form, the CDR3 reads TGCGCCAGCAGTTTGGCGGCTAGCGGGAGGGCCAGGGGAAAGACAGATACGCAGTATTTT. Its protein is CASSLAASGRARGKTDTQYF.

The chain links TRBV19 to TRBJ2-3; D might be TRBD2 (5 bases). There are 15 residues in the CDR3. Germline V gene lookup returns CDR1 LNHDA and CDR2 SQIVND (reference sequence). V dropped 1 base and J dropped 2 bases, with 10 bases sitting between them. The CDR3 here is CASSIGNSATDTQYF. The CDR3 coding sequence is TGTGCCAGTAGTATAGGGAATAGCGCCACAGATACGCAGTATTTT.

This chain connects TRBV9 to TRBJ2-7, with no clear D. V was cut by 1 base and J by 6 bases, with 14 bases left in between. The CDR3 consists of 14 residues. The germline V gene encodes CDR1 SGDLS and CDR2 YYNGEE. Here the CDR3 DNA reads TGTGCCAGCAGCGTATCCGACAATGTCGGCGAGCAGTACTTC. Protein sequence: CASSVSDNVGEQYF.

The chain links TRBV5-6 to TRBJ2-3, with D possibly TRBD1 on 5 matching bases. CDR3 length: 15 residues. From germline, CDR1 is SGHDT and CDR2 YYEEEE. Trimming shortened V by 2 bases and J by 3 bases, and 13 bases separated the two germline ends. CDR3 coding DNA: TGTGCCAGCAGCTTCTCCCAGGGAAGGACAGATACGCAGTATTTT. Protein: CASSFSQGRTDTQYF.

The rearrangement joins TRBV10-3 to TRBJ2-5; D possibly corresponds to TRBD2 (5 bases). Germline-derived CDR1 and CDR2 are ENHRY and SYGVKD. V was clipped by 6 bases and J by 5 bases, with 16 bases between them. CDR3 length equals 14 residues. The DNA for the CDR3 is TGTGCCATCAGCGCAGCCGGGGATGGGGAGACCCAGTACTTC. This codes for CAISAAGDGETQYF.

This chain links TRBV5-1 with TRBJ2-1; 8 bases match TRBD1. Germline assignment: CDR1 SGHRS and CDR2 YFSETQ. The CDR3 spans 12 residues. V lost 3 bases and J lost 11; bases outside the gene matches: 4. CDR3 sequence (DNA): TGCGCCAGCAGCTGGGACAGGTATAAGCAGTTCTTC. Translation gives CASSWDRYKQFF.

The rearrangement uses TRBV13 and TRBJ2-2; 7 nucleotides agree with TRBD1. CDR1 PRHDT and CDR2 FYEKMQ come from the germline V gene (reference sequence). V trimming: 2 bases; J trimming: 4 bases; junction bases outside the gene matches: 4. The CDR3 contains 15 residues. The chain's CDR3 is CASSLTGAVTGELFF. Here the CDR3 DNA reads TGTGCCAGCAGCTTAACAGGGGCGGTCACCGGGGAGCTGTTTTTT.

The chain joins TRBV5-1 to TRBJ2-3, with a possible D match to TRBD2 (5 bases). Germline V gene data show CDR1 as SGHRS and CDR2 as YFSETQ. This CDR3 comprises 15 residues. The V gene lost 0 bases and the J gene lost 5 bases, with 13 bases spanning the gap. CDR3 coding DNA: TGCGCCAGCAGCTTGGTTGTGGGAGTCGGAGATACGCAGTATTTT. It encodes CASSLVVGVGDTQYF.

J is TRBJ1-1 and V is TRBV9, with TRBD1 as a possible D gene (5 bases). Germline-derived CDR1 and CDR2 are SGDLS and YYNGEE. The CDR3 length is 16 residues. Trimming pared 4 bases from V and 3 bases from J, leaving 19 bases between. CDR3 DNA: TGTGCCAGCAGCAGAACGACGGGGGGTAGGTACACTGAAGCTTTCTTT. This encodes CASSRTTGGRYTEAFF.